The 15 T cell receptor beta chains in this list originate from one sample, sequenced in a study of siplizumab effects on memory and regulatory T cells. Profiling relied on immunoSEQ multiplex PCR, and the TCRdb table lists in-frame clones only, not all of them. The table has approximately 94,000 clones, roughly 97% seen once. The source material was naive CD4+ T cells sorted from blood. Receptor source: a human donor in good health.

The V gene is TRBV29-1, the J gene TRBJ2-5; D could derive from TRBD1 or TRBD2 (5 bases each). The CDR3 covers 14 residues. CDR1 is SQVTM and CDR2 is ANQGSEA in the germline V gene. Trimming took off 4 bases at V and 1 base at J, with 13 bases between the two ends. The CDR3 DNA follows: TGCAGCGTTGCCGGGGCAGGAGCCCAAGAGACCCAGTACTTC. Its translation: CSVAGAGAQETQYF.

This clone was observed a handful of times. The J gene is TRBJ1-2, the V gene TRBV27; 7 bases line up with TRBD1. The CDR3 consists of 15 residues. The V gene end was trimmed by 3 bases and the J gene end by 3 bases; junction bases not matched to a gene: 7. Germline V lookup: CDR1 MNHEY, CDR2 SMNVEV (reference sequence). The CDR3: CASSLQGGVDYGYTF. CDR3 DNA sequence: TGTGCCAGCAGTTTGCAGGGGGGAGTTGACTATGGCTACACCTTC.

This chain joins TRBV6-5 and TRBJ1-5; TRBD1 matches at 7 bases. Germline values: CDR1 MNHEY, CDR2 SVGAGI. The CDR3 has 15 residues. After removal of 8 bases from V and 4 bases from J, the junction contained 11 bases not matched to a gene. The CDR3 spells CASRCWDRKNQPQHF. DNA of the CDR3: TGTGCCAGCCGCTGTTGGGACAGAAAGAATCAGCCCCAGCATTTT.

Here the CDR3 DNA reads TGTGCCAGCAGCCCGAGCGGGGGGTTGACAGATACGCAGTATTTT. Translated, it gives CASSPSGGLTDTQYF. The chain joins TRBV7-6 to TRBJ2-3, with 9 bases matching TRBD2. CDR1 and CDR2 (germline): SGHVS, FNYEAQ. This CDR3 region has 15 residues. V was clipped by 5 bases and J by 3 bases; unmatched bases: 6.

The chain has TRBV11-1 and TRBJ1-1, with D perhaps matching TRBD1 (5 bases). Trimming left V 0 bases short and J 0 bases short, with 8 bases between. The CDR3 is 15 amino acids. Germline V gene sequence: CDR1 SGHAT, CDR2 FQDESV (reference sequence). The CDR3 DNA sequence: TGTGCCAGCAGCTTAGCGGGGGGTGTGAACACTGAAGCTTTCTTT. Encoded protein: CASSLAGGVNTEAFF.

The V call is TRBV19, the J call TRBJ1-2, with D possibly matching TRBD1 (5 bases). This CDR3 is 15 amino acids long. Trimming took 3 bases from V and 8 from J, leaving 19 bases between them. Germline V lookup: CDR1 LNHDA, CDR2 SQIVND (reference sequence). CDR3 sequence (DNA): TGTGCCAGTAGTATTGGAGGGACCGGTGTGTGGGGCTACACCTTC. Its translation is CASSIGGTGVWGYTF.

V gene TRBV5-5 combines with J gene TRBJ1-1, with 10 bases lining up with TRBD1. This CDR3 region has 15 residues. The V gene's germline CDR1 is SGHKS and CDR2 YYEKEE (reference sequence). The J segment lost 3 bases and the V segment lost 4 bases, leaving 6 bases of the junction unmatched. CDR3 protein: CASSRKGTGDTEAFF. In nucleotides, the CDR3 is TGTGCCAGCAGCCGGAAAGGGACAGGGGACACTGAAGCTTTCTTT. The variable domain in full, with the rest retrieved from reference TRBV5-5 and TRBJ1-1, is DAGVTQSPTHLIKTRGQQVTLRCSPISGHKSVSWYQQVLGQGPQFIFQYYEKEERGRGNFPDRFSARQFPNYSSELNVNALLLGDSALYLCASSRKGTGDTEAFFGQGTRLTVV.

J is TRBJ1-6 and V is TRBV19; no firm D call. CDR3 size: 15 residues. The V gene's germline CDR1 is LNHDA and CDR2 SQIVND (reference sequence). Trimming stripped 0 bases from V and 7 bases from J, with 10 bases between. CDR3 in DNA: TGTGCCAGTAGTATAGATGAGGGCGGCAATTCACCCCTCCACTTT. It encodes CASSIDEGGNSPLHF.

The V gene is TRBV6-5, the J gene TRBJ1-1, with D unclear. V lost 5 bases to trimming and J lost 3 bases, with 13 bases between them. Looked up from germline, CDR1 is MNHEY and CDR2 is SVGAGI. The CDR3 runs 14 residues. CDR3 protein: CASSDNMGYTEAFF. The CDR3 region has the DNA TGTGCCAGCAGTGACAATATGGGGTACACTGAAGCTTTCTTT.

This clone was seen just once. The V call is TRBV7-3, the J call TRBJ1-1; D uncertain. The CDR3 loop spans 13 amino acids. The V gene lost 3 bases and the J gene lost 1 base, with 6 bases spanning the gap. CDR1 is SGHTA and CDR2 is FQGTGA in the germline V gene. The CDR3 loop is CASSFGKNTEAFF. The CDR3 bases are TGTGCCAGCAGCTTCGGGAAGAACACTGAAGCTTTCTTT. Full variable domain (outside the CDR3, taken from reference TRBV7-3 and TRBJ1-1): GAGVSQTPSNKVTEKGKYVELRCDPISGHTALYWYRQSLGQGPEFLIYFQGTGAADDSGLPNDRFFAVRPEGSVSTLKIQRTERGDSAVYLCASSFGKNTEAFFGQGTRLTVV.

The chain joins TRBV2 to TRBJ2-1; TRBD1 matches at 7 bases. The CDR3 runs to 15 residues. Germline values: CDR1 SNHLY, CDR2 FYNNEI. Germline trimming cut 3 bases from V and 2 bases from J; bases unmatched to any gene: 4. CDR3 bases: TGTGCCAGCAGTGAGCAAGGGGGCGCCTACAATGAGCAGTTCTTC. This encodes CASSEQGGAYNEQFF. The entire variable domain, with the rest obtained from reference TRBV2 and TRBJ2-1, is as follows: EPEVTQTPSHQVTQMGQEVILRCVPISNHLYFYWYRQILGQKVEFLVSFYNNEISEKSEIFDDQFSVERPDGSNFTLKIRSTKLEDSAMYFCASSEQGGAYNEQFFGPGTRLTVL.

The V and J genes are TRBV28 and TRBJ2-3, with D perhaps TRBD1 (5 bases). Looked up from germline, CDR1 is MDHEN and CDR2 is SYDVKM. The CDR3 length is 14 residues. Trimming stripped 2 bases from V and 0 bases from J, with 6 bases between. The DNA for the CDR3 is TGTGCCAGCAGTTTACAGGGTAGCACAGATACGCAGTATTTT. This gives the protein CASSLQGSTDTQYF.

The V and J genes are TRBV4-1 and TRBJ2-3, with TRBD2 as a possible D gene (5 bases). Trimming removed 2 bases from V and 4 bases from J, with 10 bases in between. Germline loops: CDR1 MGHRA, CDR2 YSYEKL. This CDR3 is built from 14 residues. The CDR3 DNA follows: TGCGCCAGCAGCCAACCACCGGGGTCAGATACGCAGTATTTT. This sequence encodes CASSQPPGSDTQYF.

The J gene is TRBJ1-1, the V gene TRBV5-1; D remains ambiguous. The germline V gene encodes CDR1 SGHRS and CDR2 YFSETQ. Trimming removed 2 bases at V and 4 bases at J, with 12 bases between. The CDR3 covers 14 residues. DNA of the CDR3: TGCGCCAGCAGCTTAGATTCCACGAGCACTGAAGCTTTCTTT. It is translated as CASSLDSTSTEAFF.

The chain uses TRBV5-1 and TRBJ1-3; the D gene is possibly TRBD1 (5 bases). CDR1 is SGHRS, CDR2 YFSETQ, per germline. The length of the CDR3 is 13 residues. With 6 bases removed from V and 0 bases from J, the gap between germline ends came to 7 bases. CDR3 sequence (DNA): TGCGCCAGCACCGGGACCTCTGGAAACACCATATATTTT. Translating it yields CASTGTSGNTIYF.